This TCR beta chain was retrieved from a study of early T cells in non-severe SARS-CoV-2 infection. This clonotype was seen repeatedly, ten times or more. The CDR3 contains 17 residues. Germline CDR1 KGHSH, CDR2 LQKENI. V was pared by 5 bases and J by 0 bases, with 19 bases between. Attachment of unique molecular identifiers was made to individual cDNA molecules. TCRdb ran MiXCR on the 5' RACE reads and lists one entry per CDR3 protein. The table records tens of thousands of distinct CDR3 sequences, approximately 8.9% of them present only once. The V call is TRBV18, the J call TRBJ1-1; D unresolved. The TCR comes from an adult who was a healthcare worker with PCR-confirmed SARS-CoV-2 infection or an uninfected control (not recorded which). The sequencing sample was made of whole blood. CDR3 loop: CASSSRSGVGMNTEAFF. As DNA, the CDR3 is TGTGCCAGCTCATCCCGCAGTGGGGTAGGCATGAACACTGAAGCTTTCTTT.